The present entry profiles one T cell receptor (beta chain) with its context. This entry is derived from a study of OX40 agonist ivuxolimab in advanced cancers. Measured with immunoSEQ multiplex PCR; TCRdb has only the in-frame clones, and not every one. The table includes roughly 68,000 clones, approximately 83% detected once. Sampled blood was obtained at baseline, cycle 4 day 1, and cycle 7 day 1. Germline CDR1 reads LGHNA; CDR2 reads YNFKEQ. CDR3 length equals 15 residues. J gave up 3 bases and V 4 bases, and 6 bases lay outside the gene matches. This sample comprised CD4+ or CD8+ T cells sorted from blood, obtained in a trial of the OX40 agonist ivuxolimab. The TCR originated in an adult with an advanced solid tumor such as melanoma, head and neck, liver or kidney cancer. The chain couples TRBV4-2 to TRBJ2-7, with 10 bases that match TRBD2. The CDR3 region is CASSRERGGYYEQYF. CDR3 sequence (DNA): TGTGCCAGCAGCCGTGAGCGGGGGGGGTACTACGAGCAGTACTTC.